The source of this T cell receptor beta chain is a study of metastatic and nonmetastatic thyroid tumors (dated by TCRdb to about 2020). At the level of the whole study: Repertoires from peripheral blood and from tumor or nodule tissue samples of malignant and benign thyroid patients were compared. Overall results and qualifications from the work: In both blood and tumor samples, TCR beta diversity was reported to be significantly higher in malignant tumors than in benign nodules.

The method was PCR. TCRdb shows the sequencer as Illumina HiSeq 4000. High-throughput sequencing was used to profile the CDR3 region of the TCR beta-chain in every patient. Per the original workflow: Drawing on CDR3 differences between clinicopathological groups, the researchers built a classifier meant to tell apart patients with distant-metastatic papillary thyroid cancer. The Shannon index was used to measure repertoire diversity, and the Morisita-Horn index was used to measure how similar tumor and blood repertoires were. TCRdb's own reprocessing of the public reads used fastp at Q25 and MiXCR and kept productive beta chains. In this record, the V and J calls reflect TCRdb's handling and not the investigators' own analysis. Counted in this sample were some 17,000 clones; around 23% of them appeared once. Jointly, the top ten make up 7% to 9.5% of the sample. Concerning this clone: Its specific antigen is unknown. No much larger clonotype is one base removed from it; base qualities were not supplied.

No patient had received any treatment before thyroid surgery. Patient clinical samples collected from about 2011 to 2019 were retrospectively analysed using T-cell receptor beta sequencing. The CDR3 runs 18 amino acids, cysteine and phenylalanine included. Only CDR3 DNA remains: 54 bases, in frame from the first base. Reading the germline V gene gives CDR1 SNHLY and CDR2 FYNNEI. After removal of 5 bases from V and 2 bases from J, the junction retains 12 bases not matched to a gene. Source material: adjacent normal tissue. This sequence originates from a female donor with papillary thyroid cancer or a benign thyroid nodule (not recorded which). Some clones in this sample may be carry-over from other donors' samples. The sequence is built from TRBV2 and TRBJ2-7, and TRBD2 matches 13 of the central bases. The nucleotides are TGTGCCAGCAGTCGAGGACTAGCGGGAGTAGGAGGGACCTACGAGCAGTACTTC. The translation is CASSRGLAGVGGTYEQYF. When the CDR3 is completed using the reference TRBV2 and TRBJ2-7 genes on either side, the full variable domain is EPEVTQTPSHQVTQMGQEVILRCVPISNHLYFYWYRQILGQKVEFLVSFYNNEISEKSEIFDDQFSVERPDGSNFTLKIRSTKLEDSAMYFCASSRGLAGVGGTYEQYFGPGTRLTVT.